Below are 25 T cell receptor beta chains sequenced from a single sample in a study of blood T cell repertoires in COVID-19. TCRdb keeps only in-frame clones here, not all; method: immunoSEQ multiplex PCR. The table lists around 94,000 clones, 75% to 90% of them singletons. The sequenced sample consisted of peripheral blood. All receptors derive from a woman between 50 and 59 years old with COVID-19, enrolled during active disease.

The chain uses TRBV10-3 and TRBJ2-7; D unclear. Germline V CDR1 and CDR2: ENHRY, SYGVKD. V lost 5 bases and J 4 bases, leaving 9 bases between the germline ends. The CDR3 is 12 residues long. The CDR3 is CAISSDIYEQYF. In DNA, the CDR3 is TGTGCCATCAGTTCTGACATTTACGAGCAGTACTTC.

This rearrangement joins TRBV7-2 to TRBJ2-1; tentatively, D is TRBD2 (7 bases). Germline V lookup: CDR1 SGHTA, CDR2 FQGNSA. V was pared by 4 bases and J by 8 bases, with 21 bases between. This CDR3 has 16 residues. In DNA form, the CDR3 reads TGTGCCAGCAGCTCCCAAACAGGGAGGGGAGGCCATGAGCAGTTCTTC. Translated, it gives CASSSQTGRGGHEQFF.

The chain has TRBV23-1 and TRBJ1-2; D remains ambiguous. TRBV23-1 carries the ORF label, with uncertain function. V lost 2 bases, J lost 4 bases, and 14 bases lay in between. The CDR3 is made up of 15 amino acids. In nucleotides, the CDR3 is TGCGCCAGCAGTCAAGGAGGACCCACTTTCTATGGCTACACCTTC. It codes for CASSQGGPTFYGYTF.

The CDR3 DNA reads as TGCGCCAGCAGCCCCCTACCGACAGATACTAATGAAAAACTGTTTTTT. Its protein is CASSPLPTDTNEKLFF. The rearrangement joins TRBV5-1 to TRBJ1-4, with D possibly TRBD1 on 5 matching bases. CDR3 length equals 16 residues. Looked up from germline, CDR1 is SGHRS and CDR2 is YFSETQ. The germline V and J ends were trimmed by 4 bases and 2 bases, with 15 bases remaining between them.

V and J are TRBV6-2 or TRBV6-3 and TRBJ2-7, with a tentative D call TRBD2 (6 bases). V lost 2 bases to trimming and J lost 2 bases, with 10 bases between them. Germline V gives CDR1 MNHEY, CDR2 SVGEGT. The CDR3 spans 14 residues. Written as DNA, the CDR3 is TGTGCCAGCAGTTACAGACTAGGCACCTACGAGCAGTACTTC. Its protein product is CASSYRLGTYEQYF.

This chain connects TRBV5-4 to TRBJ1-1; TRBD1 is a possible D gene (6 bases). V shed 3 bases and J shed 1 base, with 16 bases lying between them. Per the germline V gene, CDR1 is SGHNT and CDR2 is YYREEE (reference sequence). This CDR3 spans 16 amino acids. In DNA form, the CDR3 reads TGTGCCAGCAGCTCAACAGGGACGTCCTGGAACACTGAAGCTTTCTTT. Its protein is CASSSTGTSWNTEAFF.

V and J are TRBV11-2 and TRBJ2-7, with 8 bases identical to TRBD1. The CDR3 is made up of 17 amino acids. The J segment lost 1 base and the V segment lost 5 bases, leaving 13 bases of the junction unmatched. Germline lookup yields CDR1 SGHAT and CDR2 FQNNGV. The CDR3 region is CASSPRPGQETSYEQYF. The CDR3, as DNA: TGTGCCAGCAGCCCGAGACCGGGACAGGAAACATCCTACGAGCAGTACTTC.

The V call is TRBV6-5, the J call TRBJ2-7; 9 positions match TRBD1. Germline lookup yields CDR1 MNHEY and CDR2 SVGAGI. J was trimmed by 3 bases and V by 2 bases; bases with no gene match: 8. The length of the CDR3 is 16 residues. The CDR3 region has the DNA TGTGCCAGCAGTTACGCAAGGACAGGGGTTAACTACGAGCAGTACTTC. It encodes CASSYARTGVNYEQYF.

The chain uses TRBV5-1 and TRBJ2-3, with TRBD2 matching 11 bases. Germline V gene data show CDR1 as SGHRS and CDR2 as YFSETQ. J lost 0 bases, V lost 3 bases, and 9 bases had no gene match. CDR3 length: 18 amino acids. CDR3 sequence reads: CASSWQSTSGASTDTQYF. The CDR3 DNA reads TGCGCCAGCAGCTGGCAGTCGACTAGCGGGGCTAGCACAGATACGCAGTATTTT.

The V gene is TRBV5-1, the J gene TRBJ1-4; D remains unclear. Germline-derived CDR1 and CDR2 are SGHRS and YFSETQ. This CDR3 has 13 residues. The germline V and J ends were trimmed by 3 bases and 5 bases, with 8 bases remaining between them. CDR3 nucleotides: TGCGCCAGCAGCTCCGGAGGGAATGAAAAACTGTTTTTT. This gives the protein CASSSGGNEKLFF. The whole variable domain, remainder taken from reference TRBV5-1 and TRBJ1-4, is KAGVTQTPRYLIKTRGQQVTLSCSPISGHRSVSWYQQTPGQGLQFLFEYFSETQRNKGNFPGRFSGRQFSNSRSEMNVSTLELGDSALYLCASSSGGNEKLFFGSGTQLSVL.

V and J are TRBV6-4 and TRBJ2-3; the D is unclear. Between the trimmed V and J ends, which lost 7 bases and 6 bases, there was a span of 8 bases. Germline V gene data show CDR1 as MRHNA and CDR2 as SNTAGT. The CDR3 covers 11 residues. CDR3 DNA: TGTGCCAGCACTTTCCCCGATACGCAGTATTTT. Protein: CASTFPDTQYF.

This clone was found a few times. The rearrangement joins TRBV10-1 to TRBJ1-6, with D tentatively TRBD1 (6 bases). The V end was cut by 3 bases, the J end by 7 bases, with 7 bases between. The CDR3 contains 13 residues. Germline V gene data show CDR1 as WNHNN and CDR2 as SYGVQD (reference sequence). CDR3 protein: CASSETGNSPLHF. The CDR3 DNA sequence: TGCGCCAGCAGTGAAACAGGGAATTCACCCCTCCACTTT.

This sequence joins TRBV10-1 and TRBJ2-1, with a tentative D call TRBD1 (6 bases). Trimming removed 4 bases at V and 8 bases at J, with 9 bases between. Germline V CDR1 and CDR2: WNHNN, SYGVQD (reference sequence). The length of the CDR3 is 12 residues. In DNA, the CDR3 is TGCGCCAGCAGTGGGGGGCCCGATGAGCAGTTCTTC. This sequence encodes CASSGGPDEQFF.

The chain combines TRBV5-6 with TRBJ2-3, with 14 bases lining up with TRBD2. Trimming cost V 0 bases and J 6 bases; bases outside gene matches: 12. Germline CDR1 reads SGHDT; CDR2 reads YYEEEE. There are 19 residues in the CDR3. In nucleotides, the CDR3 is TGTGCCAGCAGCTTGGAGAGGGGGACTAGCGGGAGCGGGGAGGATACGCAGTATTTT. Protein product: CASSLERGTSGSGEDTQYF.

The table lists this clone with a few counts. The CDR3 region is CATSRGSFGDTGELFF. In DNA, the CDR3 is TGTGCCACCAGCAGAGGTTCGTTCGGGGACACCGGGGAGCTGTTTTTT. The chain recombines TRBV15 with TRBJ2-2; tentatively, D is TRBD2 (5 bases). V was shortened by 1 base and J by 3 bases, with 12 bases between the two germline ends. The CDR3 has 16 amino acids. Germline lookup yields CDR1 LNHNV and CDR2 YYDKDF (reference sequence).

The chain is built from TRBV25-1 and TRBJ2-3; 10 bases agree with TRBD2. This CDR3 contains 15 residues. The germline V gene encodes CDR1 MGHDK and CDR2 SYGVNS. V was clipped by 6 bases and J by 5 bases; unmatched bases: 8. The CDR3 spells CASSSLAGVGDTQYF. CDR3 coding DNA: TGTGCCAGCAGCTCGCTAGCGGGGGTAGGAGATACGCAGTATTTT.

The gene calls are TRBV6-2 or TRBV6-3 and TRBJ1-1, with 8 bases identical to TRBD1. The length of the CDR3 is 13 residues. Germline V gene sequence: CDR1 MNHEY, CDR2 SVGEGT. The trim removed 2 bases at V and 12 bases at J, leaving 8 bases unmatched. The CDR3 nucleotides are TGTGCCAGCAGTTACAATCAGGGGGCGTCTCCTTTCTTT. It encodes CASSYNQGASPFF.

The chain couples TRBV7-6 to TRBJ2-5; 13 positions match TRBD2. The ends lost 4 bases at V and 1 base at J; junction bases unmatched: 3. The germline V gene has CDR1 SGHVS and CDR2 FNYEAQ. The CDR3 totals 16 residues. This CDR3 reads CASSSRTSGSQETQYF. The CDR3 coding sequence is TGTGCCAGCAGCTCCCGGACTAGCGGGAGCCAAGAGACCCAGTACTTC.

This sequence joins TRBV6-1 and TRBJ1-1; unclear D gene. Germline values: CDR1 MNHNS, CDR2 SASEGT. The length of the CDR3 is 14 residues. V lost 1 base and J 1 base, leaving 7 bases between the germline ends. Here the CDR3 DNA reads TGTGCCAGCAGTGAAGGAGGCAGGAACACTGAAGCTTTCTTT. Protein sequence: CASSEGGRNTEAFF.

The chain is built from TRBV28 and TRBJ2-7; TRBD1 is a possible D gene (6 bases). The CDR3 spans 14 residues. Trimming removed 5 bases at V and 2 bases at J, with 13 bases between. Germline V gene lookup returns CDR1 MDHEN and CDR2 SYDVKM. The CDR3 bases are TGTGCCAGCAGTATAGACTCAGGGGCCTACGAGCAGTACTTC. Translation gives CASSIDSGAYEQYF.

This clone showed up just once. V usage is TRBV3-1 (or the pseudogene TRBV3-2) and J usage is TRBJ2-2; 7 bases are a match to TRBD2. The CDR3 is 16 amino acids. V dropped 0 bases and J dropped 4; count of bases not matched to a gene: 5. CDR1 and CDR2 (germline): LGHDT, YNNKEL (reference sequence). The CDR3 reads CASSQERGVSTGELFF. The CDR3 nucleotides read TGTGCCAGCAGCCAAGAACGGGGGGTCAGCACCGGGGAGCTGTTTTTT.

Comment on this clone: This sample includes further DNA sequences coding for the same CDR3. The chain recombines TRBV30 with TRBJ1-1, with TRBD1 matching 7 bases. V was pared by 4 bases and J by 5 bases, with 7 bases of the junction left unmatched. The CDR3 is made up of 13 amino acids. The germline CDR1 and CDR2 sequences are GTSNPN and SVGIG (reference sequence). The CDR3 protein is CAWTRQGGTEAFF. In DNA form, the CDR3 reads TGTGCCTGGACTAGACAGGGTGGAACTGAAGCTTTCTTT.

The V call is TRBV4-1, the J call TRBJ2-7; weak D call: TRBD2 (7 bases). V was trimmed by 2 bases and J by 3 bases, leaving 20 bases between them. Per germline, CDR1 MGHRA and CDR2 YSYEKL. The CDR3 contains 17 residues. For the CDR3, the DNA is TGCGCCAGCAGCCAACTCAAGGGAGGGGGAATCATCTACGAGCAGTACTTC. Its protein product is CASSQLKGGGIIYEQYF.

The CDR3 nucleotides read TGTGCCAGCAGTTCATTGACAGGGGGCTACGAGCAGTACTTC. It specifies CASSSLTGGYEQYF. The chain joins TRBV6-6 to TRBJ2-7; 9 nucleotides match TRBD1. Germline CDR1 and CDR2: MNHNY and SVGAGI (reference sequence). The CDR3 loop spans 14 amino acids. V lost 4 bases, J lost 3 bases, and 4 bases stayed unmatched.

V is TRBV27 and J is TRBJ1-5, with 12 bases lining up with TRBD1. This CDR3 has 15 amino acids. Germline V gives CDR1 MNHEY, CDR2 SMNVEV (reference sequence). J lost 7 bases, V lost 7 bases, and 8 bases had no gene match. The CDR3 sequence is CASNPGQGAGQPQHF. CDR3 sequence (DNA): TGTGCCAGCAACCCGGGACAGGGGGCCGGACAGCCCCAGCATTTT.